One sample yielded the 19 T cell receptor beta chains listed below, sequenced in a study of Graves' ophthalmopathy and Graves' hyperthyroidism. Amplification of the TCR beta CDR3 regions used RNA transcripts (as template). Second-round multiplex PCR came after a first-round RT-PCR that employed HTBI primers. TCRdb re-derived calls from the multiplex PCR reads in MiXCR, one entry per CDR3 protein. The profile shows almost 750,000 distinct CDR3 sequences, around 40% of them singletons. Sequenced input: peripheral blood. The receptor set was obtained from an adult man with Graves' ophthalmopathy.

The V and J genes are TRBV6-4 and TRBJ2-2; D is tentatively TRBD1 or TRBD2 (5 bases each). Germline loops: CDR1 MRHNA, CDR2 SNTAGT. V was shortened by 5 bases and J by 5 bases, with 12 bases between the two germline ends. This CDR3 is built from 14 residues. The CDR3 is CASSPYEGTGELFF. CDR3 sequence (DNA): TGTGCCAGCAGTCCCTACGAGGGGACCGGGGAGCTGTTTTTT.

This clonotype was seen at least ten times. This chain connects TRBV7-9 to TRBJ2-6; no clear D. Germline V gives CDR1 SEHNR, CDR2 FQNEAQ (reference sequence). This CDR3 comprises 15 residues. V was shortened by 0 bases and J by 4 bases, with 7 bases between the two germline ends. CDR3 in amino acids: CASSLAGFGANVLTF. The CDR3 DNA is TGTGCCAGCAGCTTAGCAGGGTTCGGGGCCAACGTCCTGACTTTC.

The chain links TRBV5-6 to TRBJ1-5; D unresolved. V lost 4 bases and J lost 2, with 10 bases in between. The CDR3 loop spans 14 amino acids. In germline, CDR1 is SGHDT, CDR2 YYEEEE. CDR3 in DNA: TGTGCCAGCAGCCCCTATGGTGGCAATCAGCCCCAGCATTTT. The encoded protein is CASSPYGGNQPQHF.

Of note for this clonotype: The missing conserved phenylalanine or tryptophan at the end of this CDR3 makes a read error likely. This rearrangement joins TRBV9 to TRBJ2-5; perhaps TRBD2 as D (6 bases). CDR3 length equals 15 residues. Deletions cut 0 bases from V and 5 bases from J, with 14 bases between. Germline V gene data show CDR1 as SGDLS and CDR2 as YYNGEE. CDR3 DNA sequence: TGTGCCAGCAGCGTAGCGGGAGCCCCCTCCGAGACCCAGTACTGC. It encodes CASSVAGAPSETQYC.

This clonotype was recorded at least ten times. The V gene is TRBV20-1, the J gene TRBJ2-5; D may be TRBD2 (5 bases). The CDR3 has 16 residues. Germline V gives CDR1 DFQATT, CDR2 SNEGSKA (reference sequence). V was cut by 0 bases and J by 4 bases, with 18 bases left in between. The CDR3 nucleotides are TGCAGTGCTAGAGATGCGGTGGGCGGGCCGAGAGAGACCCAGTACTTC. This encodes CSARDAVGGPRETQYF.

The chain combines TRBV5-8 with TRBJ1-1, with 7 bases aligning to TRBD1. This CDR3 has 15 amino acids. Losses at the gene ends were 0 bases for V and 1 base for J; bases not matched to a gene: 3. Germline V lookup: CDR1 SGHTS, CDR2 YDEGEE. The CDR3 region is CASSLEGGPNTEAFF. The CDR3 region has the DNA TGTGCCAGCAGCTTGGAAGGGGGCCCGAACACTGAAGCTTTCTTT. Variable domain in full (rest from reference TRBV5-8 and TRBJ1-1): EAGVTQSPTHLIKTRGQQATLRCSPISGHTSVYWYQQALGLGLQFLLWYDEGEERNRGNFPPRFSGRQFPNYSSELNVNALELEDSALYLCASSLEGGPNTEAFFGQGTRLTVV.

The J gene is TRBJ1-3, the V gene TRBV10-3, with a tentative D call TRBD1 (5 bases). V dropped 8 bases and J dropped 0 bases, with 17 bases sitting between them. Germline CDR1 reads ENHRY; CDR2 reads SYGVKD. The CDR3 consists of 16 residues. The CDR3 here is CAIGLRGTYSGNTIYF. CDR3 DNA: TGTGCCATCGGATTACGGGGGACCTACTCTGGAAACACCATATATTTT.

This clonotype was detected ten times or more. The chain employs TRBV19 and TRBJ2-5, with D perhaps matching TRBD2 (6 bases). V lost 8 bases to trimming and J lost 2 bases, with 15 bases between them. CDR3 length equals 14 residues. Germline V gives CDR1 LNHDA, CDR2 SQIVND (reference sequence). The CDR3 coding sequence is TGTGCCAGTTCGGACCGAGGGAGGCAAGAGACCCAGTACTTC. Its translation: CASSDRGRQETQYF. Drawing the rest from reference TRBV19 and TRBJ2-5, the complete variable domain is DGGITQSPKYLFRKEGQNVTLSCEQNLNHDAMYWYRQDPGQGLRLIYYSQIVNDFQKGDIAEGYSVSREKKESFPLTVTSAQKNPTAFYLCASSDRGRQETQYFGPGTRLLVL.

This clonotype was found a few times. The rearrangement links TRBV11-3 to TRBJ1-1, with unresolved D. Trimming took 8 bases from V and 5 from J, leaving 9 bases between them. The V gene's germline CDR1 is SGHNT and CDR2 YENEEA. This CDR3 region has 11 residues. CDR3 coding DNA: TGTGCCAGCGACTTCCATACTGAAGCTTTCTTT. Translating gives CASDFHTEAFF.

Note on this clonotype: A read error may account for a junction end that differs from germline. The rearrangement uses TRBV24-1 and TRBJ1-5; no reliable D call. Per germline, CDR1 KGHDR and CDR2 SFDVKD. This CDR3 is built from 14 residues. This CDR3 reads CASSGGGSNQPQHF. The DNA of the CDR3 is TGTGCCAGCAGTGGAGGCGGTAGCAATCAGCCCCAGCATTTT.

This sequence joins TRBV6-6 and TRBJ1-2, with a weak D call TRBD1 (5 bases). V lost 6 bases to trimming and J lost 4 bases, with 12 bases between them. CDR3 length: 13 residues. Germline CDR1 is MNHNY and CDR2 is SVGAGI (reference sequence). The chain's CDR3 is CASSGTTFYGYTF. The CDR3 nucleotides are TGTGCCAGCAGCGGGACTACCTTCTATGGCTACACCTTC.

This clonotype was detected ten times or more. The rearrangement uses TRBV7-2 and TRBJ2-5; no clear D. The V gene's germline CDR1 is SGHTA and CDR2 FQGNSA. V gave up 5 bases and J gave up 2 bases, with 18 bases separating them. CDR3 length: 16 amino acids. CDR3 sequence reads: CASSPERATIQETQYF. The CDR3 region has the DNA TGTGCCAGCAGCCCAGAACGGGCCACAATACAAGAGACCCAGTACTTC.

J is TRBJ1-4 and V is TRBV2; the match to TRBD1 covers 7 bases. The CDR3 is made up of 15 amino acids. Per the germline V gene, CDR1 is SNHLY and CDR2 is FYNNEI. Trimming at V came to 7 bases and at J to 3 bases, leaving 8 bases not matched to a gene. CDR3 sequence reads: CASKGEDRSNEKLFF. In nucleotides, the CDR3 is TGTGCCAGCAAGGGGGAGGACAGGTCTAATGAAAAACTGTTTTTT.

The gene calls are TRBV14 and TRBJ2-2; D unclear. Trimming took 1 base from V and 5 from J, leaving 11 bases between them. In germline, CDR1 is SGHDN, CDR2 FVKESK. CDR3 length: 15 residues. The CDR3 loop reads CASSQVAQITGELFF. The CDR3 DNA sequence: TGTGCCAGCAGCCAAGTCGCCCAGATTACCGGGGAGCTGTTTTTT.

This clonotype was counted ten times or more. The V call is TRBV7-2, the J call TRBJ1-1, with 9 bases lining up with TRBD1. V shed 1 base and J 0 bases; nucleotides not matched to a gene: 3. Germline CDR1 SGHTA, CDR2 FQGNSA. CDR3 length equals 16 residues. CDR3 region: CASSLGTGALNTEAFF. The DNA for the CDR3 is TGTGCCAGCAGCTTAGGGACAGGGGCGTTGAACACTGAAGCTTTCTTT.

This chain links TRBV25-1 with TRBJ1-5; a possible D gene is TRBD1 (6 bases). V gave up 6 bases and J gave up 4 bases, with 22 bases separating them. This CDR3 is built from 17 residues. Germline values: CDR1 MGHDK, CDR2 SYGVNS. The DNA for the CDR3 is TGTGCCAGCAGCCAAGATCTCGGGGGGGCGCGGAATCAGCCCCAGCATTTT. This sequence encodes CASSQDLGGARNQPQHF.

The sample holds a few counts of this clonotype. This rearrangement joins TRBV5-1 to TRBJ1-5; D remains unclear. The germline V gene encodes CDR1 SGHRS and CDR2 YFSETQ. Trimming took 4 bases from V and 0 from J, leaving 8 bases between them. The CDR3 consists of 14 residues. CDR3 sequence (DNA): TGCGCCAGCAGCCCGGACGTTAGCAATCAGCCCCAGCATTTT. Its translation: CASSPDVSNQPQHF.

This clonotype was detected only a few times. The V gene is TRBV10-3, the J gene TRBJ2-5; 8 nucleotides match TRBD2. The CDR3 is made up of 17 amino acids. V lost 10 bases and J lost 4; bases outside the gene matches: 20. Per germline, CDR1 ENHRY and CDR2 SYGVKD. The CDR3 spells CASIPSTGTRATETQYF. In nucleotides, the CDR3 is TGTGCCAGCATCCCCTCCACCGGGACTAGGGCCACAGAGACCCAGTACTTC.

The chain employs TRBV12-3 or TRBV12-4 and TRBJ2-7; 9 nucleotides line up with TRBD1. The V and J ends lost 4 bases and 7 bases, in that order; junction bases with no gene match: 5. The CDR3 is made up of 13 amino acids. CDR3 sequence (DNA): TGTGCCAGCAGTTGGGACAGGGCGCGTGAGCAGTACTTC. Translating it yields CASSWDRAREQYF.